What follows describes a single T cell receptor (beta chain). Its antigen is unidentified. Being one base from a much bigger clone, this may be a read error. V was cut by 1 base and J by 6 bases, with 9 bases left in between. Per germline, CDR1 SEHNR and CDR2 FQNEAQ (reference sequence). This CDR3 contains 13 residues. Via MiXCR, TCRdb re-called the 5' RACE reads, giving one row per CDR3 protein. The table shows 500,000 to 650,000 distinct CDR3 sequences, with 9% to 15% occurring only once. The data originate from a study of T cells after yellow fever vaccination. Study observations and caveats: FACS-sorted repertoires could harbor abundant contaminating bulk-population clonotypes. Booster sampling recovered most clones from primary vaccination (96% CD4, roughly 86% CD8). Weaker overall, the secondary response nonetheless peaked faster (day 5 versus 15).

The sequencing used PBMCs, collected on the day of the yellow fever booster vaccination. The chain combines TRBV7-9 with TRBJ1-1, with D hard to call. The clonotype comes from a man aged 25-45 years who received the YFV17D yellow fever vaccine. The CDR3 region has the DNA TGTGCCAGCAGCTTAGAAGGGAGCGCTGAAGCTTTCTTT. Amino acid sequence: CASSLEGSAEAFF.